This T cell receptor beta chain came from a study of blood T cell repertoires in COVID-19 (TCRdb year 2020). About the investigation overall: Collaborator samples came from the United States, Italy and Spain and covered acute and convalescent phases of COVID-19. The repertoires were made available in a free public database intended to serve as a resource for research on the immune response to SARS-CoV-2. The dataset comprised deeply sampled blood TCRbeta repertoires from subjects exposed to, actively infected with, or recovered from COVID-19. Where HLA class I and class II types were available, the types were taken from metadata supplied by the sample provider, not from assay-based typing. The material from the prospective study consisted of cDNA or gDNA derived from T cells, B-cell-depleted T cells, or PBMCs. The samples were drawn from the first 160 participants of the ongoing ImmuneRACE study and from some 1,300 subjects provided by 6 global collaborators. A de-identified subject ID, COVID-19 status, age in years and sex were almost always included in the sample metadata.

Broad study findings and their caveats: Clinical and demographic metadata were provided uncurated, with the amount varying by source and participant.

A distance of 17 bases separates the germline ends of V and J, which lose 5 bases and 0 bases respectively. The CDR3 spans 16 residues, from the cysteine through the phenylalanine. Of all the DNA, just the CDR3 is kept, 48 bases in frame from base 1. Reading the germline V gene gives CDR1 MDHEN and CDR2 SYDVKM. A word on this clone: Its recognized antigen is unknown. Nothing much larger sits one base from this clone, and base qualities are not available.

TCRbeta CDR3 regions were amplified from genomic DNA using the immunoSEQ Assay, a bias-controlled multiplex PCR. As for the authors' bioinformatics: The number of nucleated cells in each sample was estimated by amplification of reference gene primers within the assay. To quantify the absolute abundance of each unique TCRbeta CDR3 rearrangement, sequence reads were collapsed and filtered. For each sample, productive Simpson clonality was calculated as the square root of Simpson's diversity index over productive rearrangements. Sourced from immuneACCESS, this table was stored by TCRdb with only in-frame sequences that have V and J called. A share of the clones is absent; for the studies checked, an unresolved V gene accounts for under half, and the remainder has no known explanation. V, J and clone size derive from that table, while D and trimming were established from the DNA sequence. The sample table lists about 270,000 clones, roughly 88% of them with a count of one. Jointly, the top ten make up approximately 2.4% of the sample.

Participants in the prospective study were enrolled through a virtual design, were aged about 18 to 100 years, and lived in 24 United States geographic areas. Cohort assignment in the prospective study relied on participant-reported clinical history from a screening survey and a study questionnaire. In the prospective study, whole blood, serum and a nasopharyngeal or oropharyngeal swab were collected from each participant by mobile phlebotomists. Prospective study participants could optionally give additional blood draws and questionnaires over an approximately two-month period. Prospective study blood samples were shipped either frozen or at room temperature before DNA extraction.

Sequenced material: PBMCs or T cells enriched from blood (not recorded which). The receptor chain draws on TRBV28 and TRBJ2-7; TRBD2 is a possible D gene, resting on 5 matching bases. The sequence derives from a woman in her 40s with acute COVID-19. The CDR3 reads CASSRRIRTYSYEQYF. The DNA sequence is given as TGTGCCAGCAGTAGGAGGATCCGTACCTACTCCTACGAGCAGTACTTC.